The clone carrying this T cell receptor (beta chain) was seen a handful of times. This entry is derived from a study of spatial heterogeneity in lung cancer. Overall study: Sequences of the beta chain were consistently detected in greater numbers than alpha-chain sequences.

From germline, CDR1 is SGHRS and CDR2 YFSETQ. CDR3 size: 16 residues. The V and J ends lost 4 bases and 0 bases respectively, with 14 bases between them. MiXCR, run by TCRdb on the 5' RACE reads, gives a single entry per CDR3 protein. The sample contains about 5,100 distinct CDR3 sequences, 26% of which appear only once. Described time point: sample taken at primary tumor resection. No cells were sorted before sequencing. The whole RNA sequenced was extracted from tumor, nontumor lung or frozen PBMC. 72 TRACERx patients with early, untreated non-small cell lung cancer donated samples. The rearrangement links TRBV5-1 to TRBJ2-4, with D perhaps matching TRBD2 (6 bases). The sequences come from PBMCs, collected at surgery. The TCR sequence derives from a male donor with early-stage non-small cell lung cancer. CDR3 protein: CASSLDGGLAKNIQYF. In nucleotides, the CDR3 is TGCGCCAGCAGCCTGGATGGAGGGCTAGCCAAAAACATTCAGTACTTC.